Below, 32 T cell receptor beta chains from the same sample are listed, as sequenced in a study of cytomegalovirus exposure and HLA in healthy donors (dated by TCRdb to 2017 to 2019). Library creation used the immunoSEQ multiplex PCR assay. The source is immuneACCESS, and TCRdb retained only in-frame sequences with V and J called. Part of the clones is not carried over; for the studies checked, unresolved V genes explain less than half of this, and the remainder is unexplained. The sample records about 88,000 clones, approximately 81% of which are singletons. The top ten clonotypes cover about 12% of the sample. Input material: PBMCs. These TCRs come from a woman aged 18-35 years in good health and CMV-seropositive.

The chain is built from TRBV30 and TRBJ1-2, with a possible D match to TRBD1 (6 bases). V was trimmed by 1 base and J by 9 bases, leaving 21 bases between them. CDR3 size: 15 residues. Germline CDR1 and CDR2: GTSNPN and SVGIG (reference sequence). CDR3 coding DNA: TGTGCCTGGAGTGATTCAGGGGAATCGGATAGGCGCTACACCTTC. The encoded protein is CAWSDSGESDRRYTF. Based on the CDR3 plus reference TRBV30 and TRBJ1-2, the full variable domain is SQTIHQWPATLVQPVGSPLSLECTVEGTSNPNLYWYRQAAGRGLQLLFYSVGIGQISSEVPQNLSASRPQDRQFILSSKKLLLSDSGFYLCAWSDSGESDRRYTFGSGTRLTVV.

This chain uses TRBV4-3 with TRBJ2-3; D possibly corresponds to TRBD1 (6 bases). Trimming removed 0 bases at V and 8 bases at J, with 18 bases between. Germline CDR1 and CDR2: LGHNA and YSLEER. There are 16 residues in the CDR3. The DNA for the CDR3 is TGCGCCAGCAGCCAAGATCCTGGACGGGACAAGGGTACGCAGTATTTT. Its translation: CASSQDPGRDKGTQYF.

This chain links TRBV7-3 with TRBJ1-6; TRBD1 might be the D (5 bases). The germline CDR1 and CDR2 sequences are SGHTA and FQGTGA. This CDR3 has 16 residues. Between the trimmed V and J ends, which lost 5 bases and 5 bases, there was a span of 16 bases. In nucleotides, the CDR3 is TGTGCCAGCAGCCGCACGGCCGGGGGGAATAATTCACCCCTCCACTTT. Its protein product is CASSRTAGGNNSPLHF.

CDR3 coding DNA: TGTGCCAGCAGTCCCCGGGGGCAGGGGGCCTACAATGAGCAGTTCTTC. Encoded protein: CASSPRGQGAYNEQFF. V and J are TRBV27 and TRBJ2-1, with D perhaps TRBD1 (7 bases). The germline gives CDR1 MNHEY, CDR2 SMNVEV (reference sequence). The CDR3 has 16 amino acids. The V end lost 5 bases, the J end lost 2 bases, and 16 bases lay between the germline ends.

This sequence joins TRBV13 and TRBJ2-2; no reliable D call. Germline CDR1 reads PRHDT; CDR2 reads FYEKMQ (reference sequence). This CDR3 contains 15 residues. The V and J ends lost 5 bases and 2 bases respectively, with 12 bases between them. The CDR3 is CASSADTFNTGELFF. The CDR3 bases are TGTGCCAGCAGCGCCGACACTTTCAACACCGGGGAGCTGTTTTTT.

The CDR3 loop is CASSRIAGGPDTQYF. CDR3 in DNA: TGCGCCAGCAGCCGCATTGCCGGAGGTCCAGATACGCAGTATTTT. The chain is built from TRBV4-1 and TRBJ2-3, with D possibly TRBD2 on 5 matching bases. Trimming cost V 4 bases and J 4 bases, with 15 bases left between them. Germline CDR1 and CDR2: MGHRA and YSYEKL. The CDR3 is made up of 15 amino acids.

This chain uses TRBV5-1 with TRBJ2-3, with a tentative D call TRBD1 (6 bases). CDR1 is SGHRS, CDR2 YFSETQ, per germline. Trimming stripped 1 base from V and 0 bases from J, with 15 bases between. The CDR3 loop spans 17 amino acids. The CDR3 coding sequence is TGCGCCAGCAGCTTGTACGGAGGCAGGGGTAGCACAGATACGCAGTATTTT. It codes for CASSLYGGRGSTDTQYF.

The chain combines TRBV7-9 with TRBJ1-3; possible D gene TRBD1, 5 bases. Germline CDR1 SEHNR, CDR2 FQNEAQ (reference sequence). V shed 5 bases and J shed 0 bases, with 8 bases lying between them. The CDR3 covers 14 residues. CDR3 in amino acids: CASSPDTSGNTIYF. CDR3 coding DNA: TGTGCCAGCAGCCCGGACACCTCTGGAAACACCATATATTTT.

The rearrangement links TRBV7-2 to TRBJ2-7; the D gene is possibly TRBD2 (5 bases). Germline V gene lookup returns CDR1 SGHTA and CDR2 FQGNSA. The CDR3 runs to 15 residues. V dropped 1 base and J dropped 2 bases, with 12 bases sitting between them. CDR3 DNA sequence: TGTGCCAGCAGCTTAGTGGGAGCCTTAGCCTACGAGCAGTACTTC. Its translation is CASSLVGALAYEQYF.

J is TRBJ2-4 and V is TRBV18; D is unresolved. The CDR3 consists of 14 residues. The germline V and J ends were trimmed by 0 bases and 5 bases, with 8 bases remaining between them. Germline loops: CDR1 KGHSH, CDR2 LQKENI. CDR3 DNA: TGTGCCAGCTCACCACCAGCCCACCAAAACATTCAGTACTTC. Translating gives CASSPPAHQNIQYF.

This chain uses TRBV6-1 with TRBJ2-5; 8 bases are shared with TRBD1. J lost 5 bases, V lost 6 bases, and 5 bases had no gene match. This CDR3 spans 13 amino acids. Germline CDR1 MNHNS, CDR2 SASEGT. The CDR3 loop reads CASSRTGYETQYF. CDR3 sequence (DNA): TGTGCCAGCAGCAGGACAGGGTACGAGACCCAGTACTTC.

This rearrangement joins TRBV4-1 to TRBJ2-2, with D perhaps TRBD1 (6 bases). Per germline, CDR1 MGHRA and CDR2 YSYEKL. Trimming left V 6 bases short and J 1 base short, with 21 bases between. The CDR3 loop spans 18 amino acids. The CDR3 coding sequence is TGCGCCAGCAGTGGCGGACAGTGGACTCCTTTGAACACCGGGGAGCTGTTTTTT. This sequence encodes CASSGGQWTPLNTGELFF.

V is TRBV5-6 and J is TRBJ1-1; tentatively, D is TRBD1 (6 bases). V was trimmed by 0 bases and J by 4 bases, leaving 16 bases between them. The germline V gene encodes CDR1 SGHDT and CDR2 YYEEEE. CDR3 length: 16 residues. CDR3 bases: TGTGCCAGCAGCTTGGGTTGGACAGCTCAAGGCACTGAAGCTTTCTTT. It codes for CASSLGWTAQGTEAFF.

The chain employs TRBV9 and TRBJ2-3; D unclear. The CDR3 is made up of 14 amino acids. The ends were cut back, 1 base at V and 3 bases at J, with 9 bases in the middle. The germline CDR1 and CDR2 sequences are SGDLS and YYNGEE. The CDR3 here is CASSVMLSTDTQYF. The CDR3, as DNA: TGTGCCAGCAGCGTAATGTTGAGTACAGATACGCAGTATTTT.

This clone came up a few times. CDR3 residues: CASSDRQAGYGYTF. The CDR3, as DNA: TGTGCCAGCAGTGATAGACAGGCGGGTTATGGCTACACCTTC. This chain links TRBV2 with TRBJ1-2; possibly TRBD1 for D (6 bases). The CDR3 has 14 residues. The V gene lost 3 bases and the J gene lost 5 bases, with 13 bases spanning the gap. CDR1 and CDR2 from the germline V gene are SNHLY and FYNNEI. Supplemented by reference TRBV2 and TRBJ1-2, the full variable domain reads EPEVTQTPSHQVTQMGQEVILRCVPISNHLYFYWYRQILGQKVEFLVSFYNNEISEKSEIFDDQFSVERPDGSNFTLKIRSTKLEDSAMYFCASSDRQAGYGYTFGSGTRLTVV.

The rearrangement links TRBV5-1 to TRBJ1-1, with a possible D match to TRBD1 (5 bases). The CDR3 extends over 15 amino acids. V was clipped by 2 bases and J by 1 base, with 12 bases between them. CDR1 SGHRS and CDR2 YFSETQ come from the germline V gene. The CDR3 protein is CASSFSWTRNTEAFF. CDR3 DNA sequence: TGCGCCAGCAGCTTCTCGTGGACACGGAACACTGAAGCTTTCTTT.

The table lists this clone with a few counts. The chain is built from TRBV27 and TRBJ2-6; D perhaps matches TRBD1 (5 bases). In germline, CDR1 is MNHEY, CDR2 SMNVEV (reference sequence). The ends were cut back, 5 bases at V and 1 base at J, with 18 bases in the middle. CDR3 length: 18 residues. The CDR3 here is CASSLLGVSRSGANVLTF. The CDR3 bases are TGTGCCAGCAGTCTCCTAGGGGTTTCTAGATCTGGGGCCAACGTCCTGACTTTC.

The chain carries TRBV13 and TRBJ2-2; D gene ambiguous. Per the germline V gene, CDR1 is PRHDT and CDR2 is FYEKMQ (reference sequence). The CDR3 consists of 16 residues. V was trimmed by 6 bases and J by 0 bases, leaving 14 bases between them. The CDR3 here is CASRFSDKSNTGELFF. The DNA for the CDR3 is TGTGCCAGCAGATTTAGTGACAAATCGAACACCGGGGAGCTGTTTTTT.

This clone was counted a few times. The chain's CDR3 is CASSQGYYREGSPLHF. The CDR3 DNA reads as TGCGCCAGCAGCCAAGGATACTACAGGGAAGGGTCACCCCTCCACTTT. The chain combines TRBV4-3 with TRBJ1-6; TRBD1 might be the D (6 bases). The CDR3 is 16 residues long. Looked up from germline, CDR1 is LGHNA and CDR2 is YSLEER. Between the trimmed V and J ends, which lost 1 base and 10 bases, there was a span of 17 bases.

V usage is TRBV6-1 and J usage is TRBJ1-2, with 10 bases that match TRBD1. CDR1 is MNHNS, CDR2 SASEGT, per germline. CDR3 length: 15 residues. The V and J ends lost 4 bases and 2 bases, in that order; junction bases with no gene match: 4. The DNA for the CDR3 is TGTGCCAGCAGTGGTCGGACAGGGGGAAACTATGGCTACACCTTC. Protein product: CASSGRTGGNYGYTF.

J is TRBJ2-5 and V is TRBV9; TRBD1 aligns across 9 bases. The CDR3 is 17 residues long. Unmatched junction bases numbered 13, after V lost 2 bases and J lost 5 bases. From germline, CDR1 is SGDLS and CDR2 YYNGEE. For the CDR3, the DNA is TGTGCCAGCAGCGTTACAGGGGGACAGGGTTTTTTTGAGACCCAGTACTTC. Translated, it gives CASSVTGGQGFFETQYF.

The V and J genes are TRBV7-6 and TRBJ2-1; D gene uncertain. With 5 bases removed from V and 8 bases from J, the gap between germline ends came to 10 bases. Germline CDR1 and CDR2: SGHVS and FNYEAQ. The CDR3 runs to 12 residues. The CDR3 DNA follows: TGTGCCAGCAGCCTTAGAGCTGATGAGCAGTTCTTC. Protein product: CASSLRADEQFF.

The chain links TRBV4-1 to TRBJ1-1; tentative D call: TRBD1 (5 bases). This CDR3 has 13 residues. CDR1 and CDR2 from the germline V gene are MGHRA and YSYEKL. V was shortened by 4 bases and J by 5 bases, with 11 bases between the two germline ends. This CDR3 is CASSPGGRTEAFF. The CDR3 DNA reads TGCGCCAGCAGCCCGGGGGGAAGGACTGAAGCTTTCTTT.

The rearrangement joins TRBV14 to TRBJ2-3, with unresolved D. The V gene lost 4 bases and the J gene lost 7 bases, with 12 bases spanning the gap. Germline-derived CDR1 and CDR2 are SGHDN and FVKESK. CDR3 length: 13 amino acids. CDR3 sequence (DNA): TGTGCCAGCAGCCTTCTTTCACTAAATACGCAGTATTTT. Protein: CASSLLSLNTQYF.

J is TRBJ2-5 and V is TRBV5-1; tentatively, D is TRBD2 (6 bases). Trimming took 4 bases from V and 1 from J, leaving 17 bases between them. Per germline, CDR1 SGHRS and CDR2 YFSETQ. The CDR3 spans 16 residues. CDR3 bases: TGCGCCAGCAGCCCGGGGCGGGGCACAATCCAAGAGACCCAGTACTTC. It specifies CASSPGRGTIQETQYF.

The chain couples TRBV2 to TRBJ1-5, with 8 bases aligning to TRBD1. This CDR3 has 14 residues. V shed 6 bases, J shed 6 bases, and the junction held 7 bases outside the gene matches. Germline V gives CDR1 SNHLY, CDR2 FYNNEI. This chain's CDR3 is CASRSQGAGQPQHF. The CDR3 bases are TGTGCCAGCAGGTCCCAGGGGGCAGGTCAGCCCCAGCATTTT.

The CDR3 DNA follows: TGTGCCAGCAGTGGCCCTTTTAGGGGGAATGAGCAGTTCTTC. This sequence encodes CASSGPFRGNEQFF. J is TRBJ2-1 and V is TRBV14, with D tentatively TRBD1 (6 bases). CDR3 length equals 14 residues. In germline, CDR1 is SGHDN, CDR2 FVKESK. The germline V and J ends were trimmed by 6 bases and 7 bases, with 16 bases remaining between them. Based on the CDR3 plus reference TRBV14 and TRBJ2-1, the full variable domain is EAGVTQFPSHSVIEKGQTVTLRCDPISGHDNLYWYRRVMGKEIKFLLHFVKESKQDESGMPNNRFLAERTGGTYSTLKVQPAELEDSGVYFCASSGPFRGNEQFFGPGTRLTVL.

This clone was seen just once. The rearrangement links TRBV7-8 to TRBJ2-5; TRBD1 aligns across 7 bases. The trim removed 5 bases at V and 5 bases at J, leaving 11 bases unmatched. CDR1 is SGHVS and CDR2 is FQNEAQ in the germline V gene. This CDR3 contains 15 residues. CDR3 loop: CASSKSLGGSETQYF. The CDR3 DNA is TGTGCCAGCAGCAAATCCTTAGGGGGCTCGGAGACCCAGTACTTC.

The V and J genes are TRBV7-2 and TRBJ2-7, with a weak D call TRBD1 (5 bases). The CDR3 has 15 residues. Trimming cost V 4 bases and J 7 bases, with 20 bases left between them. The germline gives CDR1 SGHTA, CDR2 FQGNSA. The CDR3 region is CASSSWGRSRSEQYF. In DNA form, the CDR3 reads TGTGCCAGCAGCTCATGGGGCCGCTCCCGCTCTGAGCAGTACTTC.

The chain links TRBV6-5 to TRBJ1-6; D possibly corresponds to TRBD1 (5 bases). V was clipped by 2 bases and J by 4 bases, with 6 bases between them. CDR3 length equals 14 residues. Germline CDR1 reads MNHEY; CDR2 reads SVGAGI. CDR3 nucleotide sequence: TGTGCCAGCAGTTACGCAGGGTATAATTCACCCCTCCACTTT. Residues: CASSYAGYNSPLHF.

The chain uses TRBV4-2 and TRBJ2-5; 13 bases fit TRBD2. This CDR3 has 18 residues. CDR1 and CDR2 (germline): LGHNA, YNFKEQ. V lost 4 bases to trimming and J lost 1 base; unmatched junction nucleotides: 9. This CDR3 reads CASSRAGTSGALQETQYF. In DNA form, the CDR3 reads TGTGCCAGCAGCCGAGCCGGGACTAGCGGGGCTCTCCAAGAGACCCAGTACTTC.

The chain combines TRBV29-1 with TRBJ1-2; D is unclear. Germline values: CDR1 SQVTM, CDR2 ANQGSEA. Trimming stripped 5 bases from V and 3 bases from J, with 13 bases between. This CDR3 comprises 13 residues. The DNA for the CDR3 is TGCAGCGTTTCGGGAATCTCAGACTATGGCTACACCTTC. Amino acids: CSVSGISDYGYTF. Full variable domain (missing parts from reference TRBV29-1 and TRBJ1-2): SAVISQKPSRDICQRGTSLTIQCQVDSQVTMMFWYRQQPGQSLTLIATANQGSEATYESGFVIDKFPISRPNLTFSTLTVSNMSPEDSSIYLCSVSGISDYGYTFGSGTRLTVV.